Sequencing of this T cell receptor (beta chain) was carried out in a study of blood T cell repertoires in COVID-19. CDR1 and CDR2 from the germline V gene are SGHAT and FQNNGV. This CDR3 is built from 12 residues. The ends were cut back, 4 bases at V and 8 bases at J, with 11 bases in the middle. Here immunoSEQ multiplex PCR was the method, and the copy in TCRdb shows in-frame clones only, minus some. The sample lists approximately 220,000 clones; 86% were seen once. Sequencing used PBMCs or T cells enriched from blood (not recorded which). The chain employs TRBV11-2 and TRBJ1-1; possible D gene TRBD1, 6 bases. The sequence was collected from a woman aged 40 to 50 with acute COVID-19. The CDR3 DNA reads as TGTGCCAGCAGCTCTGGGGGGGGCGAAGCTTTCTTT. Its translation: CASSSGGGEAFF.